Listed below are T cell receptor beta chains from one sample, sequenced in a study of T cell repertoires in cytomegalovirus infection. TCRdb analysed the reads with MiXCR anew, one entry per CDR3 protein. The sample carries roughly 800,000 distinct CDR3 sequences, around 29% recorded once. These receptors are not linked to any known antigen. Source: cultured CD8+ T cells from PBMCs, taken from culture after CMV antigen stimulation. All receptors derive from a human donor in good health (CMV status not recorded). Some clones in this sample may be carry-over from other donors' samples. Each CDR3 is given with its conserved first and last residue. The order of the fields is V gene, D gene, J gene, clone size, CDR3 length, CDR3 DNA, CDR3 protein. D genes are given only for firm matches. Some rows have no size entry. The others give once, few or many, or a class for an expanded clone.

V gene: TRBV7-8
D gene: .
J gene: TRBJ2-3
clone size: many
CDR3 length: 13
CDR3 DNA: TGTGCCAGCAGCTTAGAAATATCAGATACGCAGTATTTT
CDR3 protein: CASSLEISDTQYF

V gene: TRBV19
D gene: TRBD1
J gene: TRBJ1-5
clone size: few
CDR3 length: 17
CDR3 DNA: TGTGCCAGTAGAAGGACAGGGTTAGAATATTTCAATCAGCCCCAGCATTTT
CDR3 protein: CASRRTGLEYFNQPQHF

V gene: TRBV7-2
D gene: TRBD1
J gene: TRBJ1-5
clone size: many
CDR3 length: 17
CDR3 DNA: TGTGCCAGCAGCTTCGGGACAGACATTTATAGCAATCAGCCCCAGCATTTT
CDR3 protein: CASSFGTDIYSNQPQHF

V gene: TRBV28
D gene: .
J gene: TRBJ1-4
clone size: few
CDR3 length: 14
CDR3 DNA: TGTGCCAGCAGTCCGCGACGGTCTAATGAAAAACTGTTTTTT
CDR3 protein: CASSPRRSNEKLFF

V gene: TRBV28
D gene: TRBD2
J gene: TRBJ2-3
clone size: .
CDR3 length: 16
CDR3 DNA: TGTGCCAGCAGTTCCCTAGCGGGGGAACTCACAGATACGCAGTATTTT
CDR3 protein: CASSSLAGELTDTQYF

V gene: TRBV5-5
D gene: .
J gene: TRBJ2-2
clone size: few
CDR3 length: 13
CDR3 DNA: TGTGCCAGCAGCCCCTTCGGCGGCGGGGAGCTGTTTTTT
CDR3 protein: CASSPFGGGELFF

V gene: TRBV12-3/TRBV12-4
D gene: TRBD1
J gene: TRBJ2-2
clone size: .
CDR3 length: 18
CDR3 DNA: TGTGCCAGCAGTTTCACAAACAGGGGGCGCAGAGACACCGGGGAGCTGTTTTTT
CDR3 protein: CASSFTNRGRRDTGELFF

V gene: TRBV9
D gene: TRBD1
J gene: TRBJ1-5
clone size: .
CDR3 length: 14
CDR3 DNA: TGTGCCAGCAGAGATCGGACAGGGAATCAGCCCCAGCATTTT
CDR3 protein: CASRDRTGNQPQHF

V gene: TRBV7-9
D gene: .
J gene: TRBJ2-2
clone size: .
CDR3 length: 13
CDR3 DNA: TGTGCCAGCCCGGGGGCGCCTACCGGGGAGCTGTTTTTT
CDR3 protein: CASPGAPTGELFF

V gene: TRBV2
D gene: TRBD2
J gene: TRBJ2-3
clone size: .
CDR3 length: 15
CDR3 DNA: TGTGCCAGCAATTCGGGACTAGCGGGGGTATGGACGCAGTATTTT
CDR3 protein: CASNSGLAGVWTQYF

V gene: TRBV5-6
D gene: TRBD1
J gene: TRBJ2-7
clone size: few
CDR3 length: 15
CDR3 DNA: TGTGCCAGCAGCTTTTCCGGGACAGACGATTACGAGCAGTACTTC
CDR3 protein: CASSFSGTDDYEQYF

V gene: TRBV12-3/TRBV12-4
D gene: .
J gene: TRBJ2-3
clone size: .
CDR3 length: 13
CDR3 DNA: TGTGCCAGCACCTTCACAATAGCCGATACGCAGTATTTT
CDR3 protein: CASTFTIADTQYF

V gene: TRBV20-1
D gene: .
J gene: TRBJ2-7
clone size: few
CDR3 length: 15
CDR3 DNA: TGCAGTGCTAGAGGCCACAGGGCCCCGAACTACGAGCAGTACTTC
CDR3 protein: CSARGHRAPNYEQYF

V gene: TRBV7-8
D gene: .
J gene: TRBJ2-7
clone size: .
CDR3 length: 14
CDR3 DNA: TGTGCCAGCAGCTTAGCGGGACGGCGGTACGAGCAGTACTTC
CDR3 protein: CASSLAGRRYEQYF

V gene: TRBV15
D gene: .
J gene: TRBJ2-5
clone size: .
CDR3 length: 16
CDR3 DNA: TGTGCCACCAGCGGGCCGGAGACAGGAATACAAGAGACCCAGTACTTC
CDR3 protein: CATSGPETGIQETQYF